This record looks at one TCR beta chain sequence and its context. The antigen remains undetermined. The use of a sample-barcoded 5' primer and a J-beta primer mix characterized a second PCR of roughly 6 to 11 cycles. TCRdb re-derived calls from the 5' RACE reads in MiXCR, one entry per CDR3 protein. Among hundreds of thousands of distinct CDR3 sequences, 20% to 30% were seen once, and the ten largest hold roughly 9%. This sample was included in a study of blood T cells in healthy people across ages. Findings of the study overall: Unsorted PBMC input precluded a conclusive naive versus antigen-experienced comparison.

These data are also associated with another study on T cells of mothers and their children. That paper notes: The donors comprised roughly 6 children and their three healthy Caucasian mothers.

Material: blood. The TCR comes from a boy aged 5-17 years in good health.

CDR3 nucleotide sequence: TGCGCCAGCAGCCGTTCCTCGACAGCAACTAATGAAAAACTGTTTTTT. This sequence encodes CASSRSSTATNEKLFF. The J gene is TRBJ1-4, the V gene TRBV4-1; D may be TRBD1 (5 bases). The germline V gene encodes CDR1 MGHRA and CDR2 YSYEKL. Deletions cut 4 bases from V and 0 bases from J, with 12 bases between. CDR3 length: 16 residues.